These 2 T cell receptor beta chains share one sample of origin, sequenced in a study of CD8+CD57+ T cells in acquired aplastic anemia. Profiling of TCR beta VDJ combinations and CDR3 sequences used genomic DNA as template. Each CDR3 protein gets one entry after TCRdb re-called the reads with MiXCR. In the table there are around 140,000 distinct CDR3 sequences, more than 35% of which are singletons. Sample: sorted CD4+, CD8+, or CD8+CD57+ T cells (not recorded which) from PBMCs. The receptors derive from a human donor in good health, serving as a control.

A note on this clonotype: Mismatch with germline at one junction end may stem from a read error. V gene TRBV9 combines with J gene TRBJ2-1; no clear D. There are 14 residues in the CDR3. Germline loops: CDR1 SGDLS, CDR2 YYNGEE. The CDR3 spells CASSPRAAYNEQSF. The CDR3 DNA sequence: TGTGCCAGCAGCCCTAGGGCGGCTTACAATGAGCAGTCCTTC.

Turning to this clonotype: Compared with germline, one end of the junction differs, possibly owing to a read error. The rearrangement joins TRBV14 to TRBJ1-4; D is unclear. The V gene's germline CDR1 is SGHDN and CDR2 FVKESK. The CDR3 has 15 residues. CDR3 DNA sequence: TGTGCCAGCAGCCGGGTGCGGCAAACTAATGGAAAACTGTTTTTT. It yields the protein CASSRVRQTNGKLFF.